This is a list of T cell receptor beta chains from one sample in a study of blood T cells in healthy people across ages. TCRdb ran MiXCR on the 5' RACE reads and lists one entry per CDR3 protein. The table has about 1.1 million distinct CDR3 sequences, roughly two fifths seen once. The source material was blood. The receptors stem from a man in his late teens or twenties in good health. CDR3s leave out the opening cysteine and the closing phenylalanine or tryptophan.

J gene | V gene | CDR3 protein
TRBJ1-1 | TRBV28 | ASSTGTEIAEAF
TRBJ2-1 | TRBV6-5 | ASSTRLEQF
TRBJ2-1 | TRBV7-9 | ASSTRQGQF
TRBJ1-2 | TRBV20-1 | SARVPPNYGYT
TRBJ2-1 | TRBV4-3 | ASSQVTGGPYNEQF
TRBJ2-7 | TRBV27 | ASSLGQTYERY
TRBJ1-2 | TRBV19 | ASTFRGSYGYT
TRBJ1-5 | TRBV10-3 | AIKDRIDQPQH
TRBJ1-1 | TRBV4-1 | ASSQVGRQGVFMNTEAF
TRBJ2-7 | TRBV12-3/TRBV12-4 | ASSLAYSPRDEQY
TRBJ2-3 | TRBV2 | ASRGGLAGGTDTQY
TRBJ2-2 | TRBV15 | ATSRDSADGELF
TRBJ2-3 | TRBV10-3 | AIGEATDTQY
TRBJ2-1 | TRBV7-9 | ASSSSGQRNNEQF
TRBJ2-1 | TRBV5-1 | ASSLEGLAVYNEQF
TRBJ2-1 | TRBV27 | ASSPPGVSYNEQF
TRBJ1-2 | TRBV3-1 | ASSQEVGPPYYGYT
TRBJ2-1 | TRBV9 | ASSVEGLAGYNEQF
TRBJ2-7 | TRBV7-9 | VSSLTGQSSYEQY
TRBJ1-2 | TRBV29-1 | SVEELGMAGYGYT
TRBJ2-7 | TRBV6-5 | ASRGLLTGGYEQY
TRBJ2-1 | TRBV10-3 | AISESGELYNEQF
TRBJ1-1 | TRBV27 | ASSLGLSGDRGGAEAF
TRBJ1-2 | TRBV5-1 | ASSLEQGDGYT
TRBJ2-7 | TRBV5-1 | ASSFNSRPGARCLLYEQY
TRBJ2-1 | TRBV20-1 | SAARGSSYNEQF
TRBJ2-1 | TRBV2 | ASRLVRNNEQF
TRBJ1-4 | TRBV9 | ASSVSADNEKLF
TRBJ2-7 | TRBV27 | ASSPPGTVSYEQY